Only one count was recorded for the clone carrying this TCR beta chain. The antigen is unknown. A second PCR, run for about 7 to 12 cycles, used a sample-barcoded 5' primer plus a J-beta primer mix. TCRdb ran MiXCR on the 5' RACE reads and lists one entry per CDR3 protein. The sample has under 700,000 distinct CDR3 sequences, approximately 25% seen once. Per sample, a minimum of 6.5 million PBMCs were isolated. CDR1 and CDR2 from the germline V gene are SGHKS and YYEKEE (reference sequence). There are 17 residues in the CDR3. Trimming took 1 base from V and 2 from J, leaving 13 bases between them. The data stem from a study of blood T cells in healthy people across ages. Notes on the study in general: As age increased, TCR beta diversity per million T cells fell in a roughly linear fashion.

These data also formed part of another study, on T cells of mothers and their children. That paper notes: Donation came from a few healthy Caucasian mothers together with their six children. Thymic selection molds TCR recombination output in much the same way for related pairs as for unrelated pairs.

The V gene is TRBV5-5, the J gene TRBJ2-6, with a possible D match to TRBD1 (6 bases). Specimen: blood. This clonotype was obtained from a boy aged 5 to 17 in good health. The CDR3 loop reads CASSLSVRGTGANVLTF. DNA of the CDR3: TGTGCCAGCAGCTTGTCGGTCAGGGGAACTGGGGCCAACGTCCTGACTTTC.